The present TCR beta chain was sequenced within a study of T cells after yellow fever vaccination. One entry per CDR3 protein, called by TCRdb with MiXCR from the 5' RACE reads. Seen here are some 550,000 distinct CDR3 sequences, approximately 21% observed once, and the top ten hold roughly an eighth. Trimming left V 1 base short and J 7 bases short, with 17 bases between. The CDR3 consists of 16 residues. Looked up from germline, CDR1 is SGHAT and CDR2 is FQNNGV. Sequencing used PBMCs, obtained 15 days after the yellow fever booster vaccination. The rearrangement joins TRBV11-2 to TRBJ2-1, with D perhaps TRBD1 or TRBD2 (5 bases each). This sequence was found in a young man who received the YFV17D yellow fever vaccine. CDR3 region: CASSLAGSAEGNEQFF. The CDR3 DNA is TGTGCCAGCAGCTTAGCCGGAAGCGCTGAGGGGAATGAGCAGTTCTTC.